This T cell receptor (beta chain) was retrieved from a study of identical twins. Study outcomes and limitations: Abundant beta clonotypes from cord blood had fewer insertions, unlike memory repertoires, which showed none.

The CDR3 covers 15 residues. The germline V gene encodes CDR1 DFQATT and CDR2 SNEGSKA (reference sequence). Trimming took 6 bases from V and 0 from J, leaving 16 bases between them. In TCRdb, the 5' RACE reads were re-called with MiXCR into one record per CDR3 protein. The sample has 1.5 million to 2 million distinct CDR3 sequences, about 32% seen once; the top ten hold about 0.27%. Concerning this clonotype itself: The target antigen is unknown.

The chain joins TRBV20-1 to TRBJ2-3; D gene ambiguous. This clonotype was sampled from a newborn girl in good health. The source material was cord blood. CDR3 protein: CSAEIGSASTDTQYF. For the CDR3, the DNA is TGCAGTGCGGAGATAGGTTCCGCTAGCACAGATACGCAGTATTTT.